A selection of T cell receptor beta chains follows, all from one sample in a study of control samples from healthy donors and cancer patients. TCRdb's table, derived via immunoSEQ multiplex PCR, lists solely in-frame clones and lacks some. There are under 150,000 clones in the sample; 80% to 90% occur only once, and about 1% lies in the top ten. Sequencing was carried out using PBMCs. The receptors come from a woman in her 50s with colorectal cancer. Both conserved end residues are part of each CDR3. A D gene is named only where the DNA matches it firmly. Part of the rows lack a size; the others show once, few, many or a class for expanded clones.

>once|TRBD2|TRBJ2-3|TRBV7-3
CASSPRGRAADTQYF
TGTGCCAGCAGCCCCCGGGGGAGGGCCGCAGATACGCAGTATTTT
>-|TRBD2|TRBJ2-5|TRBV5-1
CASSPGLAAYQETQYF
TGCGCCAGCAGCCCAGGACTAGCGGCGTACCAAGAGACCCAGTACTTC
>-|TRBD1|TRBJ2-2|TRBV4-1
CASSQAPTGVRTGELFF
TGCGCCAGCAGCCAAGCCCCAACAGGGGTAAGAACCGGGGAGCTGTTTTTT
>few|-|TRBJ2-7|TRBV5-1
CASSLEMGVDEQYF
TGCGCCAGCAGCTTGGAGATGGGAGTGGACGAGCAGTACTTC
>-|-|TRBJ1-2|TRBV3-1/TRBV3-2
CASSQAIFNYGYTF
TGTGCCAGCAGCCAAGCAATCTTTAACTATGGCTACACCTTC
>-|-|TRBJ2-5|TRBV2
CAGGSSETQYF
TGTGCCGGAGGCAGCTCAGAGACCCAGTACTTC
>few|-|TRBJ1-1|TRBV6-5
CASSYTRTANTEAFF
TGTGCCAGCAGTTACACTCGGACGGCGAACACTGAAGCTTTCTTT
>-|-|TRBJ2-7|TRBV6-6
CASSYSRAGSSYEQYF
TGTGCCAGCAGTTACTCTCGGGCGGGGAGCTCCTACGAGCAGTACTTC
>-|-|TRBJ2-7|TRBV14
CASSQHNSLLLEQYF
TGTGCCAGCAGCCAACATAATAGTTTGTTGTTAGAGCAGTACTTC
>-|-|TRBJ2-3|TRBV19
CASSKSDSNTQYF
TGTGCCAGTAGTAAGTCGGACTCTAATACGCAGTATTTT
>-|-|TRBJ1-2|TRBV28
CASSPSNYGYTF
TGTGCCAGCAGCCCCTCTAACTATGGCTACACCTTC
>-|TRBD2|TRBJ2-5|TRBV7-2
CASSLGLAGGRETQYF
TGTGCCAGCAGCTTAGGGCTAGCGGGGGGGCGAGAGACCCAGTACTTC
>-|-|TRBJ1-5|TRBV9
CASSTRGLSINQPQHF
TGTGCCAGCAGCACAAGGGGCCTTTCCATCAATCAGCCCCAGCATTTT
>-|-|TRBJ2-3|TRBV6-2/TRBV6-3
CASSYSTPRSGYF
TGTGCCAGCAGTTACTCGACACCCCGCTCAGGGTATTTT
>few|TRBD2|TRBJ2-1|TRBV29-1
CSVAASGIYNEQFF
TGCAGCGTTGCGGCTAGCGGGATTTACAATGAGCAGTTCTTC
>-|-|TRBJ1-5|TRBV21-1
CASSKGPDRESNQPQHF
TGTGCCAGCAGCAAAGGTCCAGACAGGGAAAGCAATCAGCCCCAGCATTTT
>-|-|TRBJ1-5|TRBV19
CASSQAPVAGWGGNQPQHF
TGTGCCAGTAGTCAAGCCCCTGTCGCGGGCTGGGGAGGCAATCAGCCCCAGCATTTT
>-|-|TRBJ2-3|TRBV9
CASSVFLSSTDTQYF
TGTGCCAGCAGCGTATTTCTGTCTAGCACAGATACGCAGTATTTT
>-|-|TRBJ2-3|TRBV30
CAWSGPPTQYF
TGTGCCTGGAGTGGCCCCCCTACGCAGTATTTT
>-|-|TRBJ2-1|TRBV6-2/TRBV6-3
CASSTPGYAYNEQFF
TGTGCCAGCAGTACCCCCGGGTATGCCTACAATGAGCAGTTCTTC
>-|-|TRBJ2-1|TRBV7-9
CASSLAGGYNEQFF
TGTGCCAGCAGCTTAGCGGGGGGTTACAATGAGCAGTTCTTC
>few|TRBD1|TRBJ1-2|TRBV30
CAWSTGQGKSNYGYTF
TGTGCCTGGAGTACTGGACAGGGGAAGTCTAACTATGGCTACACCTTC
>few|-|TRBJ2-1|TRBV27
CASSLSGPENEQFF
TGTGCCAGCAGTTTATCGGGGCCCGAGAATGAGCAGTTCTTC
>-|TRBD1|TRBJ2-7|TRBV10-2
CASSVKGQGPYEQYF
TGCGCCAGCAGTGTAAAGGGACAGGGGCCCTACGAGCAGTACTTC
>-|TRBD1|TRBJ1-6|TRBV6-1
CASSERDRGPLHF
TGTGCCAGCAGTGAGCGCGACAGGGGACCCCTCCACTTT
>-|-|TRBJ1-2|TRBV29-1
CSYQGGSNYGYTF
TGCAGCTACCAAGGGGGTAGTAACTATGGCTACACCTTC
>-|TRBD1|TRBJ2-2|TRBV5-1
CASSRDRGNTGELFF
TGCGCCAGCAGCCGGGACAGGGGGAACACCGGGGAGCTGTTTTTT
>-|-|TRBJ1-1|TRBV30
CAWSVKGITEAFF
TGTGCCTGGAGTGTAAAAGGTATCACTGAAGCTTTCTTT
>few|TRBD1|TRBJ1-3|TRBV30
CACSRTGAGNTIYF
TGTGCCTGCTCCAGGACAGGGGCTGGAAACACCATATATTTT
>-|-|TRBJ2-1|TRBV2
CARQGFRNEQFF
TGTGCCCGCCAGGGTTTTAGGAATGAGCAGTTCTTC
>-|-|TRBJ1-1|TRBV15
CATSRHRLEEGAFF
TGTGCCACCAGCAGACATAGACTGGAGGAGGGAGCTTTCTTT
>-|TRBD1|TRBJ2-2|TRBV5-4
CASSWDRGRTGELFF
TGTGCCAGCAGCTGGGACAGGGGGCGAACCGGGGAGCTGTTTTTT
>-|-|TRBJ1-4|TRBV3-1/TRBV3-2
CASSQPGGSEKLFF
TGTGCCAGCAGCCAACCGGGAGGGAGCGAAAAACTGTTTTTT
>-|-|TRBJ1-1|TRBV14
CASSQDSRARDTEAFF
TGTGCCAGCAGCCAAGATTCGAGGGCAAGGGACACTGAAGCTTTCTTT
>-|-|TRBJ1-2|TRBV5-4
CASSLVNSADYGYTF
TGTGCCAGCAGCTTAGTTAACAGCGCGGACTATGGCTACACCTTC
>-|-|TRBJ2-3|TRBV3-1/TRBV3-2
CASSQSFGQGGEDTQYF
TGTGCCAGCAGCCAAAGTTTCGGGCAGGGGGGTGAAGATACGCAGTATTTT
>-|TRBD1|TRBJ2-7|TRBV19
CASSARGQGTYEQYF
TGTGCCAGTAGTGCCCGAGGACAGGGCACCTACGAGCAGTACTTC